This entry lists 10 T cell receptor beta chains sequenced from one sample in a study of T cell responses to AZD1222 COVID-19 vaccine. Sequencing used immunoSEQ multiplex PCR; TCRdb keeps in-frame clones, though not all of them. This table holds roughly 100,000 clones, 75% to 90% found once. The sample was peripheral blood, taken on day 0 of AZD1222 vaccination. The receptors stem from an adult in good health.

The chain uses TRBV7-2 and TRBJ1-3; 8 positions match TRBD1. The CDR3 runs to 16 residues. Trimming at V came to 8 bases and at J to 4 bases, leaving 13 bases not matched to a gene. CDR1 and CDR2 from the germline V gene are SGHTA and FQGNSA. CDR3 DNA: TGTGCCAGCGGTCTCGAGGACAGGGAAACAGGAAACACCATATATTTT. Translating it yields CASGLEDRETGNTIYF.

This chain's CDR3 is CASSPPNRPGNGYTF. CDR3 in DNA: TGTGCCAGCTCACCACCGAACAGGCCTGGCAATGGCTACACCTTC. This chain connects TRBV18 to TRBJ1-2, with TRBD1 as a possible D gene (5 bases). With 0 bases removed from V and 6 bases from J, the gap between germline ends came to 14 bases. CDR3 length equals 15 residues. The germline CDR1 and CDR2 sequences are KGHSH and LQKENI.

The V call is TRBV3-1 (or the pseudogene TRBV3-2), the J call TRBJ1-1; possibly TRBD1 for D (6 bases). There are 14 residues in the CDR3. The V end lost 1 base, the J end lost 1 base, and 7 bases lay between the germline ends. Germline CDR1 and CDR2: LGHDT and YNNKEL (reference sequence). For the CDR3, the DNA is TGTGCCAGCAGCCAAGCACAGGGGAACACTGAAGCTTTCTTT. Its translation is CASSQAQGNTEAFF.

V gene TRBV4-3 combines with J gene TRBJ2-7; 12 bases map to TRBD2. V lost 0 bases, J lost 1 base, and 7 bases stayed unmatched. Germline V gives CDR1 LGHNA, CDR2 YSLEER. The CDR3 runs 18 residues. CDR3 in DNA: TGCGCCAGCAGCCAAGATCCCGGAGGACTAGCGGGGTCCTACGAGCAGTACTTC. Its translation: CASSQDPGGLAGSYEQYF.

The DNA for the CDR3 is TGTGCCAGCAGCGAGAGCGGGGGGGCCTGGAATGAGCAGTTCTTC. Residues: CASSESGGAWNEQFF. The rearrangement joins TRBV5-4 to TRBJ2-1, with TRBD2 identical over 10 bases. With V trimmed by 4 bases and J by 7 bases, 8 bases remained unmatched. Germline V CDR1 and CDR2: SGHNT, YYREEE (reference sequence). CDR3 length: 15 residues.

The CDR3 loop reads CASSPGTGGLNEQFF. The CDR3 nucleotides are TGTGCCAGCAGCCCCGGGACAGGGGGCCTCAATGAGCAGTTCTTC. The genes are TRBV7-6 and TRBJ2-1, with 12 bases lining up with TRBD1. CDR1 is SGHVS and CDR2 is FNYEAQ in the germline V gene. The CDR3 covers 15 residues. Trimming took 5 bases from V and 6 from J; bases not matched to a gene: 5. The entire variable domain, with the rest obtained from reference TRBV7-6 and TRBJ2-1, is as follows: GAGVSQSPRYKVTKRGQDVALRCDPISGHVSLYWYRQALGQGPEFLTYFNYEAQQDKSGLPNDRFSAERPEGSISTLTIQRTEQRDSAMYRCASSPGTGGLNEQFFGPGTRLTVL.

This chain joins TRBV28 and TRBJ2-7, with D uncertain. Germline V gene lookup returns CDR1 MDHEN and CDR2 SYDVKM. The CDR3 spans 11 residues. Trimming left V 5 bases short and J 3 bases short, with 5 bases between. Here the CDR3 DNA reads TGTGCCAGCAGTATCCTCTACGAGCAGTACTTC. Translating gives CASSILYEQYF.

This clone showed up just once. V gene TRBV29-1 combines with J gene TRBJ2-7; perhaps TRBD1 as D (5 bases). The CDR3 consists of 12 residues. Trimming stripped 5 bases from V and 3 bases from J, with 11 bases between. CDR1 SQVTM and CDR2 ANQGSEA come from the germline V gene. CDR3 DNA: TGCAGCGTTTTAGACAGAAACTACGAGCAGTACTTC. Translated, it gives CSVLDRNYEQYF.

CDR3 protein: CASSGTEETQYF. In DNA form, the CDR3 reads TGTGCCAGCAGCGGGACAGAAGAGACCCAGTACTTC. J is TRBJ2-5 and V is TRBV12-3 or TRBV12-4, with TRBD1 identical over 7 bases. CDR3 length equals 12 residues. Unmatched junction bases numbered 1, after V lost 6 bases and J lost 3 bases.

CDR3 region: CATSTSGSGEQYF. CDR3 DNA sequence: TGTGCCACCAGCACTAGCGGGAGCGGCGAGCAGTACTTC. The rearrangement links TRBV15 to TRBJ2-7; 10 nucleotides line up with TRBD2. Germline loops: CDR1 LNHNV, CDR2 YYDKDF (reference sequence). After removal of 4 bases from V and 6 bases from J, the junction contained 3 bases not matched to a gene. The CDR3 spans 13 residues.